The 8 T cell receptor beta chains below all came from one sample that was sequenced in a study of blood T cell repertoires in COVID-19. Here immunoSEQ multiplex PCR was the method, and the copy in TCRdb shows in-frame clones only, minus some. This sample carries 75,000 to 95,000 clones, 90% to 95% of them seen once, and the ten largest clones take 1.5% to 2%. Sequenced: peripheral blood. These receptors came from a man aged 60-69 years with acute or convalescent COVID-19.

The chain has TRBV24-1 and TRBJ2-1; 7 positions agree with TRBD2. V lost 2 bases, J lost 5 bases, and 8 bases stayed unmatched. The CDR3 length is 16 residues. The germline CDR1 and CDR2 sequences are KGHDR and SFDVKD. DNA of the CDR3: TGTGCCACCAGTGATTACGGGACTACTACCAACAATGAGCAGTTCTTC. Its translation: CATSDYGTTTNNEQFF.

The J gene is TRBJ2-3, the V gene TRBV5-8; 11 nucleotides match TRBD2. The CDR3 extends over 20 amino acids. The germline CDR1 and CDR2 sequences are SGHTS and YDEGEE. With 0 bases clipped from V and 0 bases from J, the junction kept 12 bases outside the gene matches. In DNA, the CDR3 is TGTGCCAGCAGCTTGGCCGCGGGTCTAGCGGGAGGAATTAGCACAGATACGCAGTATTTT. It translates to CASSLAAGLAGGISTDTQYF.

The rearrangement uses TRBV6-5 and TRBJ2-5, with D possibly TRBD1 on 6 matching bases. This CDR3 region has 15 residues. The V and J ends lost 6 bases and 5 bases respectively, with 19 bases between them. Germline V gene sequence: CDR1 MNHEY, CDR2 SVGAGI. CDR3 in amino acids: CASSLRIWGRETQYF. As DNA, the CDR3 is TGTGCCAGCAGCTTACGGATATGGGGGCGGGAGACCCAGTACTTC.

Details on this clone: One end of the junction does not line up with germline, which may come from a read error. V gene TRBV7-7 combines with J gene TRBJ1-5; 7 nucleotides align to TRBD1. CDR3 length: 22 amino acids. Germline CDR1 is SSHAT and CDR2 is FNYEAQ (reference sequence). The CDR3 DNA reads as TGTGCTAGCAGCCGCGGCCGCTACTCCTCGGGACAGAAAAAATATAGCAATCAGCCCCAGCATTTT. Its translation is CASSRGRYSSGQKKYSNQPQHF.

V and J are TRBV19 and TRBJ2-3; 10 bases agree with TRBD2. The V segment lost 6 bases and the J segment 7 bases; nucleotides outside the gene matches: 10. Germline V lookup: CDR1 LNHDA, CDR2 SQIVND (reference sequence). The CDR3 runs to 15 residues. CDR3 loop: CASSPGTSEGNTQYF. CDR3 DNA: TGTGCCAGTAGCCCCGGGACTAGCGAGGGGAATACGCAGTATTTT.

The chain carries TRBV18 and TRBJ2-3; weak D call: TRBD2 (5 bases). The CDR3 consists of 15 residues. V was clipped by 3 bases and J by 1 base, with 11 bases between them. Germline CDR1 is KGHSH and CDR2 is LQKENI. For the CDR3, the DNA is TGTGCCAGCTCACCTGAACTAGAGGGCACAGATACGCAGTATTTT. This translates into CASSPELEGTDTQYF.

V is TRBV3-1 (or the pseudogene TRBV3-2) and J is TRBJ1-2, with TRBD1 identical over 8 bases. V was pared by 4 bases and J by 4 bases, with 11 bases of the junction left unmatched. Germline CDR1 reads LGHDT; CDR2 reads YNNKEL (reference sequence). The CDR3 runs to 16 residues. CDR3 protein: CASSPSDRGRVYGYTF. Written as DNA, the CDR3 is TGTGCCAGCAGCCCATCCGACAGGGGTCGGGTCTATGGCTACACCTTC.

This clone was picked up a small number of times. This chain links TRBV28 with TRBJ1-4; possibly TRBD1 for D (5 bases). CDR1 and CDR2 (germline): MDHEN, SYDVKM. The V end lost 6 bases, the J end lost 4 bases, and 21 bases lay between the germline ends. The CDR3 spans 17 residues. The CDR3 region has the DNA TGTGCCAGCAGCCCCCCGCTGGCGGGGCGGGTTAATGAAAAACTGTTTTTT. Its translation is CASSPPLAGRVNEKLFF.